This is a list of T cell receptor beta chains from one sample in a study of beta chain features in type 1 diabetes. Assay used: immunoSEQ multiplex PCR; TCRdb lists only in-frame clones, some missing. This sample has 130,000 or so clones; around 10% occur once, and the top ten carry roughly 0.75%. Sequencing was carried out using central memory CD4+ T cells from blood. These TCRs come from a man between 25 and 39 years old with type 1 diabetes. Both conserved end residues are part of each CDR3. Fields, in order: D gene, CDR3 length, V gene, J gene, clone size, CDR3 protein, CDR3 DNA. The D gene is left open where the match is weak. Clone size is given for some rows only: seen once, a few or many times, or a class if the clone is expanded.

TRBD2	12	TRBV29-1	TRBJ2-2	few	CSVGGGPGELFF	TGCAGCGTTGGGGGAGGGCCCGGGGAGCTGTTTTTT
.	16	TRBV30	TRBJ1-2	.	CAWSVRGQGLIYGYTF	TGTGCCTGGAGTGTACGCGGGCAGGGGCTAATCTATGGCTACACCTTC
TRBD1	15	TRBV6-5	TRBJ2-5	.	CASKKTGGEQETQYF	TGTGCCAGCAAAAAGACAGGGGGCGAGCAAGAGACCCAGTACTTC
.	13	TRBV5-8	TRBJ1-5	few	CASSAGMNQPQHF	TGTGCCAGCAGTGCCGGGATGAATCAGCCCCAGCATTTT
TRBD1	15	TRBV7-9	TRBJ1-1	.	CASSHRDRGWAEAFF	TGTGCCAGCAGCCACCGGGACAGGGGTTGGGCTGAAGCTTTCTTT
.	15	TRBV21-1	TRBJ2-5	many	CASSRSTLTEETQYF	TGTGCCAGCTCACGGTCGACATTAACGGAAGAGACCCAGTACTTC
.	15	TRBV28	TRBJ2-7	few	CASRTEGGGSYEQYF	TGTGCCAGCAGAACCGAGGGGGGGGGTTCCTACGAGCAGTACTTC
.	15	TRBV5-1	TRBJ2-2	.	CASSFYGQNTGELFF	TGCGCCAGCAGCTTCTATGGACAGAACACCGGGGAGCTGTTTTTT
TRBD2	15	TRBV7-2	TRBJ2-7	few	CASSLRGGSSYEQYF	TGTGCCAGCAGCTTACGCGGGGGGAGCTCCTACGAGCAGTACTTC
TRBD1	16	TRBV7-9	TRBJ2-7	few	CASSPEVQGASYEQYF	TGTGCCAGCAGCCCCGAGGTTCAGGGGGCTTCCTACGAGCAGTACTTC
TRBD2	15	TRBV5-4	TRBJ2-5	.	CASSTPAGGQETQYF	TGTGCCAGCAGCACCCCGGCGGGGGGCCAAGAGACCCAGTACTTC
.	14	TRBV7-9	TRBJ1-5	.	CASSSVMTGQPQHF	TGTGCCAGTTCCTCAGTTATGACGGGTCAGCCCCAGCATTTT
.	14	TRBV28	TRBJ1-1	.	CASSLLGSETEAFF	TGTGCCAGCAGTTTACTGGGCTCTGAGACTGAAGCTTTCTTT
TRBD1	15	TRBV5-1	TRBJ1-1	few	CASSPMGTVNTEAFF	TGCGCCAGCAGCCCAATGGGGACAGTTAACACTGAAGCTTTCTTT
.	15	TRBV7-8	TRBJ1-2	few	CASSPGEGSGYGYTF	TGTGCCAGCAGCCCAGGGGAGGGGTCGGGCTATGGCTACACCTTC
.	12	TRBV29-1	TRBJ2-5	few	CSVYSGAETQYF	TGCAGCGTTTACAGTGGGGCGGAGACCCAGTACTTC
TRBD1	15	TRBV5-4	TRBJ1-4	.	CASSRQGSTNEKLFF	TGTGCCAGCAGTCGACAGGGAAGCACTAATGAAAAACTGTTTTTT
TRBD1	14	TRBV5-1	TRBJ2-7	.	CASSLSAGGSEQYF	TGCGCCAGCAGCTTGTCGGCAGGGGGAAGCGAGCAGTACTTC
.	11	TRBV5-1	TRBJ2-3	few	CASRARDTQYF	TGCGCCAGCCGCGCTCGGGATACGCAGTATTTT
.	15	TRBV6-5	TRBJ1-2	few	CASRQGTSANYGYTF	TGTGCCAGCAGACAAGGGACTTCGGCTAACTATGGCTACACCTTC
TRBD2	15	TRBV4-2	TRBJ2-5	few	CASSQAAGGSETQYF	TGTGCCAGCAGCCAAGCAGCGGGGGGGTCGGAGACCCAGTACTTC
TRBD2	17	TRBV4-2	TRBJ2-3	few	CASSQDYRGGRGDTQYF	TGTGCCAGCAGCCAAGATTATCGGGGGGGGCGAGGGGATACGCAGTATTTT
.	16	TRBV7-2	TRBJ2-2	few	CASSLSAGTNTGELFF	TGTGCCAGCAGCTTATCGGCGGGGACCAACACCGGGGAGCTGTTTTTT
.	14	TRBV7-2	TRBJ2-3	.	CASSPSGDADTQYF	TGTGCCAGCAGCCCGTCGGGGGATGCAGATACGCAGTATTTT